This passage covers 32 T cell receptor beta chains from one sample sequenced in a study of vaccination and CD4 T cells after COVID-19. No antigen has been assigned to these receptors. This sample's treatment: roughly 10-day PBMC culture with coronavirus spike peptide pools or control peptides (ViraFEST assay). The study sequenced cultured CD4+ T cell DNA using the Oncomine TCR Beta short-read assay. TCRdb ran MiXCR on the PCR reads and lists one entry per CDR3 protein. The profile shows around 17,000 distinct CDR3 sequences, 55% of them singletons. The source material was CD4+ T cells from blood, cultured in vitro. The origin of the receptors is a human donor who had recovered from COVID-19.

This chain links TRBV6-1 with TRBJ2-7; D is undetermined. CDR1 and CDR2 (germline): MNHNS, SASEGT. The CDR3 runs to 14 residues. Trimming took 10 bases from V and 5 from J, leaving 21 bases between them. The CDR3 loop reads CATVRTLSLHEQYF. In nucleotides, the CDR3 is TGTGCCACAGTACGGACCCTAAGCCTTCACGAGCAGTACTTC.

There are a few counts of this clonotype. The chain joins TRBV7-2 to TRBJ1-6, with no clear D. Trimming pared 5 bases from V and 6 bases from J, leaving 14 bases between. The germline V gene encodes CDR1 SGHTA and CDR2 FQGNSA. CDR3 length equals 15 residues. CDR3 sequence: CASSPKVLSNSPLHF. The CDR3 DNA reads as TGTGCCAGCAGCCCGAAGGTTCTTTCTAATTCACCCCTCCACTTT. Based on the CDR3 plus reference TRBV7-2 and TRBJ1-6, the full variable domain is GAGVSQSPSNKVTEKGKDVELRCDPISGHTALYWYRQSLGQGLEFLIYFQGNSAPDKSGLPSDRFSAERTGGSVSTLTIQRTQQEDSAVYLCASSPKVLSNSPLHFGNGTRLTVT.

This sequence joins TRBV18 and TRBJ1-1; no clear D. The germline V gene encodes CDR1 KGHSH and CDR2 LQKENI. Trimming removed 5 bases at V and 4 bases at J, with 11 bases between. The CDR3 length is 13 residues. The CDR3 DNA reads TGTGCCAGCTCAACCCCATCGGGCACTGAAGCTTTCTTT. It is translated as CASSTPSGTEAFF. Together with reference TRBV18 and TRBJ1-1, the CDR3 gives the full variable domain: NAGVMQNPRHLVRRRGQEARLRCSPMKGHSHVYWYRQLPEEGLKFMVYLQKENIIDESGMPKERFSAEFPKEGPSILRIQQVVRGDSAAYFCASSTPSGTEAFFGQGTRLTVV.

The chain has TRBV11-3 and TRBJ1-1, with a possible D match to TRBD1 (6 bases). Trimming removed 1 base from V and 4 bases from J, with 13 bases in between. The germline CDR1 and CDR2 sequences are SGHNT and YENEEA. The CDR3 contains 15 residues. The CDR3 bases are TGTGCCAGCAGCTTAGGGCAGGGGAAGTTCACTGAAGCTTTCTTT. It codes for CASSLGQGKFTEAFF. Supplemented by reference TRBV11-3 and TRBJ1-1, the full variable domain reads EAGVVQSPRYKIIEKKQPVAFWCNPISGHNTLYWYLQNLGQGPELLIRYENEEAVDDSQLPKDRFSAERLKGVDSTLKIQPAELGDSAVYLCASSLGQGKFTEAFFGQGTRLTVV.

This clonotype was seen a single time. The chain joins TRBV5-1 to TRBJ2-7, with D possibly matching TRBD2 (5 bases). Germline CDR1 and CDR2: SGHRS and YFSETQ. The CDR3 extends over 12 amino acids. The V gene lost 3 bases and the J gene lost 5 bases, with 9 bases spanning the gap. The CDR3 DNA sequence: TGCGCCAGCAGCTCCGGGGAGAACGAGCAGTACTTC. This translates into CASSSGENEQYF.

V gene TRBV30 combines with J gene TRBJ2-5; 10 bases line up with TRBD1. This CDR3 region has 14 residues. J was trimmed by 7 bases and V by 4 bases; bases with no gene match: 9. CDR1 is GTSNPN and CDR2 is SVGIG in the germline V gene (reference sequence). CDR3 DNA sequence: TGTGCCTGGAAAAAGACAGGGGGCTATGGGACCCAGTACTTC. Its protein product is CAWKKTGGYGTQYF.

V usage is TRBV24-1 and J usage is TRBJ2-3; 13 bases match TRBD2. Germline V gene data show CDR1 as KGHDR and CDR2 as SFDVKD. CDR3 length equals 16 residues. V shed 4 bases and J 8 bases; nucleotides not matched to a gene: 8. Here the CDR3 reads CATSDSGLAGVGTQYF. In nucleotides, the CDR3 is TGTGCCACCAGTGACTCCGGACTAGCGGGAGTGGGTACGCAGTATTTT.

This clonotype was seen only once. The CDR3 DNA reads as TGTGCCAGCAGCCGGCGGGGGCCGGGAGATACGCAGTATTTT. It is translated as CASSRRGPGDTQYF. The rearrangement uses TRBV7-2 and TRBJ2-3; the D gene is possibly TRBD2 (7 bases). This CDR3 has 14 amino acids. V was shortened by 5 bases and J by 5 bases, with 14 bases between the two germline ends. The germline V gene has CDR1 SGHTA and CDR2 FQGNSA.

In this sample, this clonotype turned up a few times. J is TRBJ1-1 and V is TRBV5-1; possible D gene TRBD1, 5 bases. The V gene lost 5 bases and the J gene lost 1 base, with 12 bases spanning the gap. Germline loops: CDR1 SGHRS, CDR2 YFSETQ. The CDR3 length is 14 residues. The CDR3 loop is CASSPGHTNTEAFF. Here the CDR3 DNA reads TGCGCCAGCAGTCCCGGACACACGAACACTGAAGCTTTCTTT.

The rearrangement links TRBV29-1 to TRBJ1-3, with D perhaps TRBD1 (6 bases). V lost 8 bases and J 0 bases, leaving 17 bases between the germline ends. CDR3 size: 15 residues. Germline CDR1 reads SQVTM; CDR2 reads ANQGSEA. The CDR3 DNA follows: TGCAGCTTAGGGGTGGGGGCGAGCTCTGGAAACACCATATATTTT. It yields the protein CSLGVGASSGNTIYF.

This clonotype was seen more than once but under ten times. This rearrangement joins TRBV15 to TRBJ2-3; tentatively, D is TRBD2 (6 bases). Germline-derived CDR1 and CDR2 are LNHNV and YYDKDF (reference sequence). CDR3 length equals 17 residues. V was trimmed by 5 bases and J by 0 bases, leaving 18 bases between them. DNA for the CDR3: TGTGCCACCAGCTCGCCTGGGGGGACGGAGAGCACAGATACGCAGTATTTT. Protein: CATSSPGGTESTDTQYF.

The rearrangement joins TRBV5-1 to TRBJ1-2; D might be TRBD1 (6 bases). Per the germline V gene, CDR1 is SGHRS and CDR2 is YFSETQ. The CDR3 loop spans 13 amino acids. The V gene lost 4 bases and the J gene lost 6 bases, with 13 bases spanning the gap. The CDR3 DNA is TGCGCCAGCAGCCCGGACAGTTATAATGGCTACACCTTC. This sequence encodes CASSPDSYNGYTF. The complete variable domain, with remaining parts taken from reference TRBV5-1 and TRBJ1-2, reads KAGVTQTPRYLIKTRGQQVTLSCSPISGHRSVSWYQQTPGQGLQFLFEYFSETQRNKGNFPGRFSGRQFSNSRSEMNVSTLELGDSALYLCASSPDSYNGYTFGSGTRLTVV.

The V call is TRBV19, the J call TRBJ2-7, with D tentatively TRBD1 or TRBD2 (7 bases each). Germline V gene lookup returns CDR1 LNHDA and CDR2 SQIVND (reference sequence). V gave up 3 bases and J gave up 1 base, with 13 bases separating them. CDR3 length: 15 residues. The CDR3 loop reads CASSMARGGSYEQYF. The CDR3 nucleotides read TGTGCCAGTAGTATGGCCAGGGGGGGATCCTACGAGCAGTACTTC.

This chain links TRBV3-1 with TRBJ1-2; possible D gene TRBD1, 5 bases. Trimming removed 1 base from V and 8 bases from J, with 17 bases in between. Germline-derived CDR1 and CDR2 are LGHDT and YNNKEL (reference sequence). The CDR3 totals 15 residues. CDR3 sequence: CASSQGTRTMGGYTF. The CDR3 DNA reads as TGTGCCAGCAGCCAAGGAACACGGACAATGGGGGGCTACACCTTC.

This clonotype was seen a few times. This chain joins TRBV6-5 and TRBJ2-5; TRBD1 matches at 9 bases. Per germline, CDR1 MNHEY and CDR2 SVGAGI. The J segment lost 0 bases and the V segment lost 0 bases, leaving 2 bases of the junction unmatched. This CDR3 is built from 16 residues. This CDR3 reads CASSYSTGGYQETQYF. The CDR3 bases are TGTGCCAGCAGTTACTCGACAGGGGGGTACCAAGAGACCCAGTACTTC.

Comment on this clonotype: The CDR3 does not close with the conserved phenylalanine or tryptophan, likely indicating a read error. The chain combines TRBV19 with TRBJ2-1; D is unclear. Trimming removed 4 bases at V and 6 bases at J, with 16 bases between. This CDR3 region has 15 residues. The germline CDR1 and CDR2 sequences are LNHDA and SQIVND (reference sequence). The CDR3 reads CASSSDPESANEQFL. In DNA, the CDR3 is TGTGCCAGTAGTAGTGACCCGGAGAGTGCCAATGAGCAGTTCCTC.

V and J are TRBV10-3 and TRBJ1-2, with 11 bases lining up with TRBD1. V gave up 0 bases and J gave up 0 bases; unmatched junction bases: 3. This CDR3 contains 17 residues. The germline CDR1 and CDR2 sequences are ENHRY and SYGVKD. DNA of the CDR3: TGTGCCATCAGTGAGTCGGACAGGGGGCTGTCTAACTATGGCTACACCTTC. Its translation is CAISESDRGLSNYGYTF.

The V call is TRBV4-2, the J call TRBJ1-1, with D perhaps TRBD1 (6 bases). V lost 1 base, J lost 1 base, and 7 bases lay in between. Germline V lookup: CDR1 LGHNA, CDR2 YNFKEQ. The CDR3 spans 14 residues. In DNA form, the CDR3 reads TGTGCCAGCAGCCAAGGGACAGAGAACACTGAAGCTTTCTTT. It yields the protein CASSQGTENTEAFF.

The chain couples TRBV30 to TRBJ1-2, with D possibly TRBD1 on 5 matching bases. Germline V gene sequence: CDR1 GTSNPN, CDR2 SVGIG (reference sequence). CDR3 size: 14 residues. Trimming removed 7 bases at V and 3 bases at J, with 18 bases between. CDR3 loop: CAYPFRGVDYGYTF. Here the CDR3 DNA reads TGTGCCTACCCCTTTCGAGGGGTGGACTATGGCTACACCTTC.

This chain joins TRBV28 and TRBJ1-5, with a possible D match to TRBD1 (6 bases). Germline assignment: CDR1 MDHEN and CDR2 SYDVKM. With 10 bases removed from V and 4 bases from J, the gap between germline ends came to 11 bases. The CDR3 sequence is 12 residues long. The CDR3 spells CAIQGANQPQHF. The CDR3 DNA reads TGTGCCATACAGGGTGCAAATCAGCCCCAGCATTTT.

The chain is built from TRBV7-8 and TRBJ2-1; TRBD2 aligns across 10 bases. This CDR3 has 15 amino acids. Per germline, CDR1 SGHVS and CDR2 FQNEAQ. V lost 3 bases, J lost 7 bases, and 6 bases stayed unmatched. CDR3 in amino acids: CASSLTGTSANEQFF. In nucleotides, the CDR3 is TGTGCCAGCAGCTTGACCGGGACTAGCGCTAATGAGCAGTTCTTC.

Remarks on this clonotype: A junction boundary mismatches the germline segment, possibly from a read error. This CDR3 reads CASRIAPTSRDTQYF. In DNA, the CDR3 is TGTGCCAGCAGAATAGCTCCGACTAGCAGAGATACGCAGTATTTT. The chain is built from TRBV27 and TRBJ2-3, with 7 nucleotides matching TRBD2. The CDR3 runs 15 residues. CDR1 is MNHEY, CDR2 SMNVEV, per germline (reference sequence).

CDR3 residues: CASSPLYEQYF. The CDR3 DNA is TGTGCCAGCAGCCCCCTCTACGAGCAGTACTTC. The chain joins TRBV7-2 to TRBJ2-7; D is uncertain. Germline V gene data show CDR1 as SGHTA and CDR2 as FQGNSA. This CDR3 comprises 11 residues. The V gene lost 5 bases and the J gene lost 3 bases, with 5 bases spanning the gap.

This clonotype has more than one count but fewer than ten. This rearrangement joins TRBV5-1 to TRBJ1-6; tentatively, D is TRBD1 (5 bases). CDR3 length: 14 amino acids. Trimming cost V 0 bases and J 9 bases, with 10 bases left between them. The V gene's germline CDR1 is SGHRS and CDR2 YFSETQ. DNA of the CDR3: TGCGCCAGCAGCTTGGAGCAGGGAGGTTCACCCCTCCACTTT. Amino acids: CASSLEQGGSPLHF. Drawing the rest from reference TRBV5-1 and TRBJ1-6, the complete variable domain is KAGVTQTPRYLIKTRGQQVTLSCSPISGHRSVSWYQQTPGQGLQFLFEYFSETQRNKGNFPGRFSGRQFSNSRSEMNVSTLELGDSALYLCASSLEQGGSPLHFGNGTRLTVT.

This clonotype was seen just once. This CDR3 is CASSRRAGGYTF. CDR3 nucleotides: TGTGCCAGCAGTCGACGGGCGGGCGGCTACACCTTC. This chain joins TRBV12-3 or TRBV12-4 and TRBJ1-2; no definite D call. There are 12 residues in the CDR3. V lost 5 bases to trimming and J lost 8 bases, with 12 bases between them.

The genes are TRBV19 and TRBJ2-4, with 10 bases fitting TRBD1. Germline assignment: CDR1 LNHDA and CDR2 SQIVND (reference sequence). V lost 5 bases, J lost 1 base, and 17 bases stayed unmatched. The CDR3 totals 20 residues. The CDR3 nucleotides are TGTGCCAGTAGTCCGGTACAGGGACAGGGGCGCCAGGGGGCCAAAAACATTCAGTACTTC. It is translated as CASSPVQGQGRQGAKNIQYF.

This clonotype was seen a few times. The chain employs TRBV6-1 and TRBJ2-2; 10 nucleotides match TRBD1. The CDR3 has 14 residues. The V gene's germline CDR1 is MNHNS and CDR2 SASEGT. J gave up 4 bases and V 7 bases, and 3 bases lay outside the gene matches. The CDR3 is CASMWTGGTGELFF. CDR3 nucleotides: TGTGCCAGCATGTGGACAGGGGGCACCGGGGAGCTGTTTTTT.

The genes are TRBV19 and TRBJ1-5; a weak D match, TRBD1 (5 bases). From germline, CDR1 is LNHDA and CDR2 SQIVND (reference sequence). Trimming cost V 5 bases and J 5 bases, with 10 bases left between them. The length of the CDR3 is 13 residues. CDR3 residues: CASSGGLYQPQHF. CDR3 nucleotides: TGTGCCAGTAGTGGGGGACTTTATCAGCCCCAGCATTTT.

Notes on this clonotype: Compared with germline, one end of the junction differs, possibly owing to a read error. This chain links TRBV27 with TRBJ2-5; tentatively, D is TRBD2 (6 bases). From germline, CDR1 is MNHEY and CDR2 SMNVEV (reference sequence). CDR3 length: 16 residues. The CDR3 loop reads CASSLINRRGRETQHF. In DNA, the CDR3 is TGTGCCAGCAGTTTAATAAATAGGAGGGGACGGGAGACCCAGCACTTC.

Comments on this clonotype: A junction boundary mismatches the germline segment, possibly from a read error. V and J are TRBV10-3 and TRBJ2-3; 7 bases line up with TRBD1. This CDR3 comprises 11 residues. In germline, CDR1 is ENHRY, CDR2 SYGVKD. The CDR3 bases are TGTGCCATCAGTGCACAGGGGCAATTCTCCTTT. Its translation is CAISAQGQFSF.

The sample holds a few counts of this clonotype. The chain links TRBV7-3 to TRBJ1-5, with D tentatively TRBD1 (5 bases). The V and J ends lost 6 bases and 4 bases respectively, with 10 bases between them. CDR3 length equals 13 residues. Germline V gives CDR1 SGHTA, CDR2 FQGTGA. DNA for the CDR3: TGTGCCAGCAGTAGGGGAGCGAATCAGCCCCAGCATTTT. It encodes CASSRGANQPQHF. The whole variable domain, filled in from reference TRBV7-3 and TRBJ1-5, reads GAGVSQTPSNKVTEKGKYVELRCDPISGHTALYWYRQSLGQGPEFLIYFQGTGAADDSGLPNDRFFAVRPEGSVSTLKIQRTERGDSAVYLCASSRGANQPQHFGDGTRLSIL.

The genes are TRBV20-1 and TRBJ1-6; D uncertain. Germline V gene data show CDR1 as DFQATT and CDR2 as SNEGSKA (reference sequence). V was cut by 0 bases and J by 6 bases, with 12 bases left in between. The CDR3 is made up of 15 amino acids. The DNA for the CDR3 is TGCAGTGCTAGAGATCTCCCAGGTGCTAATTCACCCCTCCACTTT. Protein product: CSARDLPGANSPLHF.